Below are 18 T cell receptor beta chains sequenced from a single sample in a study of shared clonotypes between healthy human individuals. Naive-designated CD8 cells lacked CD45RO, were positively enriched for CCR7, and omitted terminally differentiated effector memory CD45RA+ cells. Method: immunoSEQ multiplex PCR; TCRdb's copy keeps in-frame clones and lacks some. Of about 1,900,000 clones in the sample, approximately 94% were seen once. Sequenced input: naive CD8+ T cells sorted from blood. These receptors were collected from a young man in good health.

This sequence joins TRBV27 and TRBJ2-1; 9 nucleotides agree with TRBD2. After removal of 5 bases from V and 9 bases from J, the junction contained 8 bases not matched to a gene. Germline loops: CDR1 MNHEY, CDR2 SMNVEV (reference sequence). The CDR3 consists of 14 residues. The CDR3, as DNA: TGTGCCAGCAGTCCTATCCTTAGCGGGAGTGAGCAGTTCTTC. This translates into CASSPILSGSEQFF.

This clone appeared a few times. This same CDR3 is encoded by further DNA sequences in the sample. The V gene is TRBV27, the J gene TRBJ1-6; D gene unclear. This CDR3 spans 14 amino acids. CDR1 MNHEY and CDR2 SMNVEV come from the germline V gene (reference sequence). The germline V and J ends were trimmed by 0 bases and 5 bases, with 5 bases remaining between them. The CDR3 DNA reads as TGTGCCAGCAGTTTATCCAGCAATAATTCACCCCTCCACTTT. Its translation is CASSLSSNNSPLHF.

The chain has TRBV30 and TRBJ1-6, with a weak D call TRBD1 (5 bases). Between the trimmed V and J ends, which lost 3 bases and 7 bases, there was a span of 10 bases. From germline, CDR1 is GTSNPN and CDR2 SVGIG (reference sequence). The CDR3 consists of 13 residues. Here the CDR3 reads CAWSSQGNSPLHF. In DNA form, the CDR3 reads TGTGCCTGGAGCAGCCAGGGAAATTCACCCCTCCACTTT.

The chain links TRBV7-3 to TRBJ2-1; tentative D call: TRBD1 (6 bases). The CDR3 covers 12 residues. Trimming removed 3 bases at V and 7 bases at J, with 7 bases between. Germline V gene data show CDR1 as SGHTA and CDR2 as FQGTGA. The CDR3 DNA reads as TGTGCCAGCAGCTTCCAGGGGAATGAGCAGTTCTTC. This translates into CASSFQGNEQFF.

V and J are TRBV27 and TRBJ2-7, with 11 bases identical to TRBD1. CDR1 and CDR2 from the germline V gene are MNHEY and SMNVEV (reference sequence). CDR3 length: 16 amino acids. V was clipped by 5 bases and J by 5 bases; unmatched bases: 11. The CDR3 here is CASSPVGGQGVNEQYF. CDR3 sequence (DNA): TGTGCCAGCAGTCCCGTCGGGGGACAGGGGGTCAACGAGCAGTACTTC.

With regard to this clone: The same CDR3 arises from other DNA sequences in this sample as well. The rearrangement links TRBV7-9 to TRBJ1-1, with TRBD1 matching 8 bases. J was trimmed by 6 bases and V by 5 bases; bases with no gene match: 2. The CDR3 covers 12 residues. CDR1 and CDR2 from the germline V gene are SEHNR and FQNEAQ (reference sequence). The CDR3 loop reads CASSAQGAEAFF. The CDR3 bases are TGTGCCAGCAGCGCACAGGGGGCTGAAGCTTTCTTT.

The chain is built from TRBV10-1 and TRBJ2-7; the D is unclear. V lost 5 bases, J lost 7 bases, and 12 bases lay in between. The CDR3 is 12 amino acids. Germline V gene lookup returns CDR1 WNHNN and CDR2 SYGVQD (reference sequence). CDR3 loop: CASSLETGEQYF. CDR3 DNA sequence: TGCGCCAGCAGTCTCGAAACCGGGGAGCAGTACTTC.

CDR3 DNA: TGCAGCGTTGAAGATCATGGGAGCCAGGGAGAAAAACTGTTTTTT. It codes for CSVEDHGSQGEKLFF. The chain links TRBV29-1 to TRBJ1-4; D possibly corresponds to TRBD1 (5 bases). CDR1 and CDR2 from the germline V gene are SQVTM and ANQGSEA. The CDR3 extends over 15 amino acids. Trimming removed 0 bases from V and 8 bases from J, with 16 bases in between.

The rearrangement uses TRBV7-9 and TRBJ1-4, with D tentatively TRBD1 (6 bases). V gave up 5 bases and J gave up 3 bases, with 19 bases separating them. This CDR3 has 17 amino acids. Germline V gives CDR1 SEHNR, CDR2 FQNEAQ (reference sequence). The DNA for the CDR3 is TGTGCCAGCAGCCTCCCCCCTGTCGGACAGTCTAATGAAAAACTGTTTTTT. It codes for CASSLPPVGQSNEKLFF.

The J gene is TRBJ1-2, the V gene TRBV7-8; D is ambiguous. In germline, CDR1 is SGHVS, CDR2 FQNEAQ. This CDR3 region has 15 residues. Trimming shortened V by 1 base and J by 4 bases, and 13 bases separated the two germline ends. CDR3 region: CASSLERRGGYGYTF. CDR3 sequence (DNA): TGTGCCAGCAGCTTAGAAAGACGGGGTGGCTATGGCTACACCTTC.

The rearrangement joins TRBV9 to TRBJ2-3; possible D gene TRBD2, 5 bases. Germline lookup yields CDR1 SGDLS and CDR2 YYNGEE. CDR3 length: 16 amino acids. V was pared by 2 bases and J by 7 bases, with 20 bases between. The CDR3 DNA reads TGTGCCAGCAGCGTTAGAGTCGAGAGAGCGGAAAATACGCAGTATTTT. Translated, it gives CASSVRVERAENTQYF.

In this sample, this clone turned up many times. The V call is TRBV4-3, the J call TRBJ2-2, with TRBD2 identical over 10 bases. Trimming took 0 bases from V and 4 from J; bases not matched to a gene: 8. Per the germline V gene, CDR1 is LGHNA and CDR2 is YSLEER. The CDR3 has 18 amino acids. The DNA of the CDR3 is TGCGCCAGCAGCCAAGATTCGGAGACTAGCGGGTCCACCGGGGAGCTGTTTTTT. This sequence encodes CASSQDSETSGSTGELFF.

In DNA, the CDR3 is TGTGCCTGTTACACTACAGGGTCCCCCTACGAGCAGTACTTC. It codes for CACYTTGSPYEQYF. The chain has TRBV30 and TRBJ2-7; the D gene is possibly TRBD1 (6 bases). CDR3 length: 14 residues. V was clipped by 6 bases and J by 2 bases, with 17 bases between them. From germline, CDR1 is GTSNPN and CDR2 SVGIG (reference sequence).

The chain has TRBV21-1 and TRBJ1-6. TRBV21-1 is reported as a pseudogene. The CDR3 runs to 19 residues. CDR3 DNA sequence: TGTGCCAGCACCACTAACGCCGAGGATGACCCCTCCTATAATTCACCCCTCCACTTT. Translation: CASTTNAEDDPSYNSPLHF.

Only a few counts were recorded for this clone. This rearrangement joins TRBV5-1 to TRBJ1-2; a possible D gene is TRBD1 (6 bases). The germline V gene encodes CDR1 SGHRS and CDR2 YFSETQ. This CDR3 comprises 17 residues. V lost 1 base and J lost 4, with 20 bases in between. CDR3 protein: CASSLSNRASKVYGYTF. The DNA for the CDR3 is TGCGCCAGCAGCTTGAGTAACAGGGCCTCCAAGGTCTATGGCTACACCTTC.

V gene TRBV6-6 combines with J gene TRBJ2-2, with TRBD2 as a possible D gene (6 bases). CDR1 and CDR2 (germline): MNHNY, SVGAGI (reference sequence). CDR3 length: 15 amino acids. The V and J ends lost 2 bases and 3 bases respectively, with 10 bases between them. CDR3 sequence (DNA): TGTGCCAGCAGTTACGGAGGGCCGGACACCGGGGAGCTGTTTTTT. Translated, it gives CASSYGGPDTGELFF.

The chain is built from TRBV27 and TRBJ1-2, with D perhaps TRBD1 (5 bases). The V gene's germline CDR1 is MNHEY and CDR2 SMNVEV (reference sequence). The CDR3 length is 14 residues. V shed 3 bases and J shed 4 bases, with 12 bases lying between them. The CDR3 DNA follows: TGTGCCAGCAGTTTGGGGGACGGAATCTATGGCTACACCTTC. This translates into CASSLGDGIYGYTF.

The chain uses TRBV7-9 and TRBJ2-7, with TRBD2 matching 9 bases. The V gene's germline CDR1 is SEHNR and CDR2 FQNEAQ (reference sequence). The V gene end was trimmed by 4 bases and the J gene end by 0 bases; junction bases not matched to a gene: 4. This CDR3 has 15 amino acids. CDR3 nucleotides: TGTGCCAGCAGCTCGACTAGCGGACGCTCCTACGAGCAGTACTTC. It codes for CASSSTSGRSYEQYF.